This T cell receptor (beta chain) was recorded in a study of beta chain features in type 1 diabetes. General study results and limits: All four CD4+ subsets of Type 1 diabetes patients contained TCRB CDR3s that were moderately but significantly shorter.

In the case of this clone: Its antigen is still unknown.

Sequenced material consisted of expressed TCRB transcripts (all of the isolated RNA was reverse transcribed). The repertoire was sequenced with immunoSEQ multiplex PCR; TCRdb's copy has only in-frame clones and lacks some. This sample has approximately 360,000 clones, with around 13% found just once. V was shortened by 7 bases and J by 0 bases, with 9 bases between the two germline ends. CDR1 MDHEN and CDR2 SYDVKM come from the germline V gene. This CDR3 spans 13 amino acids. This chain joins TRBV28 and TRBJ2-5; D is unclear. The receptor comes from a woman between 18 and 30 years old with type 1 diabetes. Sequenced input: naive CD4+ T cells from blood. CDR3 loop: CASIGPNQETQYF. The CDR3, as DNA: TGTGCCAGCATTGGCCCCAACCAAGAGACCCAGTACTTC.